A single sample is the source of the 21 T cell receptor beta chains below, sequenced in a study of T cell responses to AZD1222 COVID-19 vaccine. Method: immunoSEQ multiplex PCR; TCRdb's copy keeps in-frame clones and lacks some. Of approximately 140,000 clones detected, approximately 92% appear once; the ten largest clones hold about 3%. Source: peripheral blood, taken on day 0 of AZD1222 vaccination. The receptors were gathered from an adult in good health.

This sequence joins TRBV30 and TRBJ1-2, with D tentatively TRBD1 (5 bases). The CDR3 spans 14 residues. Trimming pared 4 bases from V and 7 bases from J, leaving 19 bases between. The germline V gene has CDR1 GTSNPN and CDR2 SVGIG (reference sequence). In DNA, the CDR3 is TGTGCCTGGACCCTACCCTCCGCCAGGGTTGGCTACACCTTC. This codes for CAWTLPSARVGYTF. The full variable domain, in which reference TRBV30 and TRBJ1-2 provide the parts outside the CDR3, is SQTIHQWPATLVQPVGSPLSLECTVEGTSNPNLYWYRQAAGRGLQLLFYSVGIGQISSEVPQNLSASRPQDRQFILSSKKLLLSDSGFYLCAWTLPSARVGYTFGSGTRLTVV.

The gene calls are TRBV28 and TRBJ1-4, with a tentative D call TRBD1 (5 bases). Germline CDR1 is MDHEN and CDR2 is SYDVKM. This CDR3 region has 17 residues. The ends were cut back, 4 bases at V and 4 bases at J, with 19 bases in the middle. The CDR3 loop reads CASSSHPGRGSNEKLFF. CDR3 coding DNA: TGTGCCAGCAGTTCCCACCCAGGGCGGGGCAGTAATGAAAAACTGTTTTTT.

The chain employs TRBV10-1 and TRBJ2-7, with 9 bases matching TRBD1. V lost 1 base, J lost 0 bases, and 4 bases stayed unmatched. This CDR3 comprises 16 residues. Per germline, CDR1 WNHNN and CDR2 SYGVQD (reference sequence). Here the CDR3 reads CASSEYGTGHSYEQYF. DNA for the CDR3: TGCGCCAGCAGTGAGTATGGGACAGGGCACTCCTACGAGCAGTACTTC.

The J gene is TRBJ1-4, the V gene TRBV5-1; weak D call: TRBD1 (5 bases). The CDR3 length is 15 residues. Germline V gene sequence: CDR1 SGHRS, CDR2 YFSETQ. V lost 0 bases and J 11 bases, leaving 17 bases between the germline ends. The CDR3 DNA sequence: TGCGCCAGCAGCTTGGACGCGGGGGAGTTTGGGAAACTGTTTTTT. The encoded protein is CASSLDAGEFGKLFF.

The CDR3: CASSPRRDTEAFF. CDR3 coding DNA: TGTGCCAGCAGTCCCCGGAGGGACACTGAAGCTTTCTTT. V gene TRBV6-6 combines with J gene TRBJ1-1, with D uncertain. This CDR3 has 13 residues. The germline gives CDR1 MNHNY, CDR2 SVGAGI (reference sequence). Trimming took 5 bases from V and 3 from J, leaving 10 bases between them.

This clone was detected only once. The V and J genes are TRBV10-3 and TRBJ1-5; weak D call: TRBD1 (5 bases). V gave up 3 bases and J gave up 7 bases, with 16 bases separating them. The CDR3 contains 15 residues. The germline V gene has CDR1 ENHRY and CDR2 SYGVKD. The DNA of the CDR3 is TGTGCCATCAGTGATAGCAGGGCTGGGGAGCAGCCCCAGCATTTT. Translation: CAISDSRAGEQPQHF.

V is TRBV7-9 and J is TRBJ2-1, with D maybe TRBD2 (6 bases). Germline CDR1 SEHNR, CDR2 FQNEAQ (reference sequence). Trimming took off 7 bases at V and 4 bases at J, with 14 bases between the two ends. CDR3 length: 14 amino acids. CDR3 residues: CASTGTWGYNEQFF. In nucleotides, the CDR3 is TGTGCCAGCACCGGGACTTGGGGTTACAATGAGCAGTTCTTC. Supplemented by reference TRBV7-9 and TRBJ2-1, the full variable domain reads DTGVSQNPRHKITKRGQNVTFRCDPISEHNRLYWYRQTLGQGPEFLTYFQNEAQLEKSRLLSDRFSAERPKGSFSTLEIQRTEQGDSAMYLCASTGTWGYNEQFFGPGTRLTVL.

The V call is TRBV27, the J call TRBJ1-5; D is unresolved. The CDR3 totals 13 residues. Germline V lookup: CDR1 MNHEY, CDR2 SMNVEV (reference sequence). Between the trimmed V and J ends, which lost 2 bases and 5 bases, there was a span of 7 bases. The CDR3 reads CASSLGIHQPQHF. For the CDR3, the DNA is TGTGCCAGCAGTTTAGGTATACATCAGCCCCAGCATTTT.

The DNA for the CDR3 is TGTGCCAGCAGTTACGTCATGCCTGGAAACACCATATATTTT. It specifies CASSYVMPGNTIYF. The chain couples TRBV6-5 to TRBJ1-3, with D hard to call. CDR3 size: 14 residues. With 2 bases removed from V and 2 bases from J, the gap between germline ends came to 7 bases. Germline loops: CDR1 MNHEY, CDR2 SVGAGI.

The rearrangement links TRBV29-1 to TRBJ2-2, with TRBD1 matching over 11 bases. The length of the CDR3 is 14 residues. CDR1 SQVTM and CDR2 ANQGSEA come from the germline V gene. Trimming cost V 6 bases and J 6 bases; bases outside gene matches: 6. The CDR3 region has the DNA TGCAGCGTCGACAGGACAGGGGGCTCCGGGGAGCTGTTTTTT. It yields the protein CSVDRTGGSGELFF.

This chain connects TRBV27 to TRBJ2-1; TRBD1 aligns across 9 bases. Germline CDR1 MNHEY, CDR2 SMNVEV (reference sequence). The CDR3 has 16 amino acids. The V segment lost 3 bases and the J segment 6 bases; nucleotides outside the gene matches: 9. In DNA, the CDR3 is TGTGCCAGCAGTTTTTGGGTCGGGACAGGGTCCAATGAGCAGTTCTTC. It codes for CASSFWVGTGSNEQFF.

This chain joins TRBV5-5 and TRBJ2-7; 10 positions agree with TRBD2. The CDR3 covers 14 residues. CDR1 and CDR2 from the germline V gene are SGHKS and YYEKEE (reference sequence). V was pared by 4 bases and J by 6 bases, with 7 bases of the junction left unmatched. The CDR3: CASSRTSGGTEQYF. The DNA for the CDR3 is TGTGCCAGCAGCAGGACTAGCGGTGGGACCGAGCAGTACTTC.

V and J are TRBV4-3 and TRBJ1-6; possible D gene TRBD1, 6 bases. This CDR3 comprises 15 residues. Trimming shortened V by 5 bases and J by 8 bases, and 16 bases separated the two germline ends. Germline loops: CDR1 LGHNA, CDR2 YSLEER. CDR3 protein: CASSEAPDSYSPLHF. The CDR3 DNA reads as TGCGCCAGCAGCGAAGCCCCGGACAGCTATTCACCCCTCCACTTT.

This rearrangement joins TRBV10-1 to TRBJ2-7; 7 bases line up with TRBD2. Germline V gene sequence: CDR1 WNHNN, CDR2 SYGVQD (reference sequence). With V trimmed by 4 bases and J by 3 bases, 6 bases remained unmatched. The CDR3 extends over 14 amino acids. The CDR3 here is CASSASGGVYEQYF. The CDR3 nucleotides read TGCGCCAGCAGTGCTAGCGGAGGGGTCTACGAGCAGTACTTC.

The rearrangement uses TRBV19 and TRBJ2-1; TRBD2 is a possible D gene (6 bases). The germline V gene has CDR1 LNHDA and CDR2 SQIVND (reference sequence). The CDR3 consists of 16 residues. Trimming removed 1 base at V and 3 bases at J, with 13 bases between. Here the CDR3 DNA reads TGTGCCAGTAGTATAGTATCCTCGGGGGTCTACAATGAGCAGTTCTTC. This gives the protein CASSIVSSGVYNEQFF.

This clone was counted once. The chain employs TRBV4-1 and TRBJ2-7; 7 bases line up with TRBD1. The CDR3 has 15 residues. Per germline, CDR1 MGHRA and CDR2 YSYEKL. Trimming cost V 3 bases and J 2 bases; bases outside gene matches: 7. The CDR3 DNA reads TGCGCCAGCAGCCAGGGGGTTGGGACAGCCTACGAGCAGTACTTC. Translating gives CASSQGVGTAYEQYF.

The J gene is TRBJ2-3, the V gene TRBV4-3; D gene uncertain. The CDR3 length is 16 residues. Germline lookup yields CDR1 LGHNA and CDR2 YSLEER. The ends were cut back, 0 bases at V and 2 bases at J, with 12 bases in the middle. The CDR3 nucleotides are TGCGCCAGCAGCCAAGAGCGCGACACAAACACAGATACGCAGTATTTT. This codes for CASSQERDTNTDTQYF.

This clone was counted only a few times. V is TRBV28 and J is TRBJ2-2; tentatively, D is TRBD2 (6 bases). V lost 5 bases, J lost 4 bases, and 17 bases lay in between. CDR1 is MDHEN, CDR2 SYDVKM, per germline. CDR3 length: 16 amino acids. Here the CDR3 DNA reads TGTGCCAGCAGTCCACCGGCGGGATCCGGCACCGGGGAGCTGTTTTTT. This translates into CASSPPAGSGTGELFF.

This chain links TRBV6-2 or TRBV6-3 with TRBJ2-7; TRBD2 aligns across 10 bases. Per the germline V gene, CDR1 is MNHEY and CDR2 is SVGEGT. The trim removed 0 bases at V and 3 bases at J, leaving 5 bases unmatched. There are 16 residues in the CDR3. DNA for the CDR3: TGTGCCAGCAGTTACTCGAGGCTAGCGGGAGACTACGAGCAGTACTTC. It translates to CASSYSRLAGDYEQYF.

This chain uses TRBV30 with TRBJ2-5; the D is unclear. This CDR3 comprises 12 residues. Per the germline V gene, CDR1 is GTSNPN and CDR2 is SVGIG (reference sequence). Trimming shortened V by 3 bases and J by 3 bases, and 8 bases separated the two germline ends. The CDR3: CAWRMDEETQYF. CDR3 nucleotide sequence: TGTGCCTGGAGAATGGACGAAGAGACCCAGTACTTC. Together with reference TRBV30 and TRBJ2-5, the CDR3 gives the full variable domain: SQTIHQWPATLVQPVGSPLSLECTVEGTSNPNLYWYRQAAGRGLQLLFYSVGIGQISSEVPQNLSASRPQDRQFILSSKKLLLSDSGFYLCAWRMDEETQYFGPGTRLLVL.

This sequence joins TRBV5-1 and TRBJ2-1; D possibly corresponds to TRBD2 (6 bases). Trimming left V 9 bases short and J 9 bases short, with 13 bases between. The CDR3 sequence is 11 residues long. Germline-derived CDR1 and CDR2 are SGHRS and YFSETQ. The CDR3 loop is CATTRGTEQFF. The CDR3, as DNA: TGCGCCACCACCCGGGGGACTGAGCAGTTCTTC.